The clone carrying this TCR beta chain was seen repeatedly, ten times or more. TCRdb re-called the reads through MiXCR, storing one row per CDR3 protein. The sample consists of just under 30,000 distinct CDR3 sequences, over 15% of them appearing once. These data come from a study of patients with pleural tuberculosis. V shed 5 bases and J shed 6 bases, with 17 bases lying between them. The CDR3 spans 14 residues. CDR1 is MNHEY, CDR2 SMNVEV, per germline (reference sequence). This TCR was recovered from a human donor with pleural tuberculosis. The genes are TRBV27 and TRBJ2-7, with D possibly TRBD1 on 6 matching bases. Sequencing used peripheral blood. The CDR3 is CASSPPTGLREQYF. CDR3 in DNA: TGTGCCAGCAGTCCCCCCACAGGGCTCCGCGAGCAGTACTTC.